Given below is one T cell receptor beta chain in context. Its matching antigen is unknown. The data were obtained in a study of cytotoxic CD8 clonotypes in ibrutinib-treated CLL. Turning to the study itself: The sample average was 255,043 productive templates and 90,000 to 95,000 productive rearrangements. Overall study results and limits: Sampling times, which were not matched between the groups, differed between sustained-remission patients and progressing patients. Contraction or stability on treatment was seen for public clonotypes, which were uncommon. Clonality correlated strongly with circulating CD8+ T cells and exceeded age-matched healthy donors at baseline.

CDR3 size: 14 residues. V was trimmed by 3 bases and J by 4 bases, leaving 11 bases between them. CDR1 and CDR2 from the germline V gene are SGDLS and YYNGEE. This table comes from immunoSEQ multiplex PCR, and its TCRdb copy is limited to in-frame clones, with some not included. The sample has over 250,000 clones, roughly 76% seen once. The chain joins TRBV9 to TRBJ2-1; D is perhaps TRBD1 or TRBD2 (5 bases each). Sequenced material: PBMCs, taken at disease progression, from a patient treated with ibrutinib. The sequence derives from a human donor with chronic lymphocytic leukemia. CDR3 coding DNA: TGTGCCAGCAGCGCCGGGACCCAATACAATGAGCAGTTCTTC. As protein: CASSAGTQYNEQFF.